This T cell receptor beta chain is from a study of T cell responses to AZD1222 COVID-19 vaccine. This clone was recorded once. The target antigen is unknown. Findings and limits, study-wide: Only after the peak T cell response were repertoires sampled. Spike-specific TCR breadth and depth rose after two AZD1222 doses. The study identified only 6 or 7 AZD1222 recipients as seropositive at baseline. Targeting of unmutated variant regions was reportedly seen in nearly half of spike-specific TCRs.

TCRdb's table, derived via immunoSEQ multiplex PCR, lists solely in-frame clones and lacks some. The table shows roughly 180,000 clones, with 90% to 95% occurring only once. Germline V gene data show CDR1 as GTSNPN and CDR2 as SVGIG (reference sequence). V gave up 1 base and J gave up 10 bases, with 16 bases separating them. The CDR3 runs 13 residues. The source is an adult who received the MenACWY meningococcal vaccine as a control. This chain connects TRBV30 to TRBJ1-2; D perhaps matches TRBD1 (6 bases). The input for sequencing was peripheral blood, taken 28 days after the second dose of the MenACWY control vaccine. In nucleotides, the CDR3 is TGTGCCTGGAGTGCGGAGGGACTGGGGGCCTACACCTTC. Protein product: CAWSAEGLGAYTF.